These 30 T cell receptor beta chains were sequenced from one sample in a study of shared clonotypes between healthy human individuals. The table came from immunoSEQ multiplex PCR; TCRdb's copy has only in-frame clones and leaves some out. The sample lists about 450,000 clones; 79% were seen once. Sequencing used PBMCs. The receptors come from a woman between 40 and 50 years old in good health. Some clones in this sample may be carry-over from other donors' samples.

The chain is built from TRBV23-1 and TRBJ2-5; D remains unclear. TRBV23-1 is known as an ORF, though its function is uncertain. Between the trimmed V and J ends, which lost 3 bases and 3 bases, there was a span of 20 bases. This CDR3 is 17 amino acids long. The CDR3 is CASSHTDPPTPEETQYF. The CDR3 bases are TGCGCCAGCAGTCACACAGACCCTCCTACCCCTGAAGAGACCCAGTACTTC.

The V call is TRBV19, the J call TRBJ2-2; TRBD2 matches 10 bases. V dropped 7 bases and J dropped 6; count of bases not matched to a gene: 11. Per the germline V gene, CDR1 is LNHDA and CDR2 is SQIVND (reference sequence). This CDR3 is built from 16 residues. The CDR3 nucleotides read TGTGCCAGTAAACTAGCGGGATTTACGGTTCCCGGGGAGCTGTTTTTT. Encoded protein: CASKLAGFTVPGELFF.

CDR3 in amino acids: CASSLVSSGSYLNEQYF. Written as DNA, the CDR3 is TGTGCCAGCAGCTTAGTTTCTAGCGGGAGTTATCTGAACGAGCAGTACTTC. V gene TRBV11-2 combines with J gene TRBJ2-7; TRBD2 agrees at 10 bases. V shed 1 base and J 5 bases; nucleotides not matched to a gene: 11. CDR1 and CDR2 from the germline V gene are SGHAT and FQNNGV. CDR3 length: 17 amino acids.

The genes are TRBV29-1 and TRBJ1-2; a weak D match, TRBD1 (6 bases). The CDR3 is made up of 13 amino acids. V lost 4 bases, J lost 3 bases, and 12 bases lay in between. Germline V gives CDR1 SQVTM, CDR2 ANQGSEA. The CDR3 bases are TGCAGCGTTGGGATAGGGGGGGACTATGGCTACACCTTC. Translating gives CSVGIGGDYGYTF.

This clone was recorded a few times. The chain employs TRBV16 and TRBJ2-2; 7 nucleotides line up with TRBD2. The trim removed 4 bases at V and 4 bases at J, leaving 3 bases unmatched. Per germline, CDR1 KGHSY and CDR2 FQNENV. The CDR3 has 14 amino acids. CDR3 nucleotide sequence: TGTGCCAGCAGCCTACTAGCGAGCACCGGGGAGCTGTTTTTT. It is translated as CASSLLASTGELFF.

V gene TRBV18 combines with J gene TRBJ1-1; tentatively, D is TRBD1 (5 bases). CDR3 length: 17 residues. Trimming took 4 bases from V and 1 from J, leaving 19 bases between them. The germline V gene has CDR1 KGHSH and CDR2 LQKENI. The CDR3 coding sequence is TGTGCCAGCTCACGAATCTTTACAGGTATTAGGAACACTGAAGCTTTCTTT. Protein product: CASSRIFTGIRNTEAFF.

Remarks on this clone: Other nucleotide sequences from this sample produce the same CDR3. The chain uses TRBV5-4 and TRBJ2-5; possible D gene TRBD1, 6 bases. The germline V and J ends were trimmed by 0 bases and 5 bases, with 8 bases remaining between them. Looked up from germline, CDR1 is SGHNT and CDR2 is YYREEE (reference sequence). The CDR3 length is 13 residues. In DNA form, the CDR3 reads TGTGCCAGCAGCTTGGCAGGGGCGGAGACCCAGTACTTC. Translated: CASSLAGAETQYF.

The rearrangement links TRBV9 to TRBJ2-5; D remains unclear. Germline CDR1 SGDLS, CDR2 YYNGEE. The CDR3 runs 13 residues. The V and J ends lost 0 bases and 5 bases respectively, with 8 bases between them. The CDR3 protein is CASSVDGLETQYF. In nucleotides, the CDR3 is TGTGCCAGCAGCGTAGATGGGTTGGAGACCCAGTACTTC.

The chain uses TRBV30 and TRBJ1-2, with 7 bases lining up with TRBD1. V lost 3 bases to trimming and J lost 6 bases; unmatched junction nucleotides: 7. The germline gives CDR1 GTSNPN, CDR2 SVGIG (reference sequence). The CDR3 is made up of 13 amino acids. CDR3 region: CAWRSRGIDGYTF. CDR3 coding DNA: TGTGCCTGGAGATCCAGGGGGATTGATGGCTACACCTTC.

The chain uses TRBV28 and TRBJ1-2, with 8 nucleotides matching TRBD1. CDR3 length: 14 amino acids. Germline lookup yields CDR1 MDHEN and CDR2 SYDVKM. V lost 7 bases to trimming and J lost 6 bases; unmatched junction nucleotides: 10. The CDR3 nucleotides are TGTGCCAGCAAACCACAGGGGGAACGAGATGGCTACACCTTC. Protein: CASKPQGERDGYTF.

V gene TRBV10-3 combines with J gene TRBJ2-5; D gene ambiguous. The DNA matches TRBJ2-7 better at its end, which makes the J call doubtful. This CDR3 has 15 residues. Germline V CDR1 and CDR2: ENHRY, SYGVKD. CDR3 protein: CAISESKAVSYEQYF. CDR3 nucleotides: TGTGCCATCAGTGAGTCGAAGGCGGTCTCCTACGAGCAGTACTTC.

This sequence joins TRBV10-3 and TRBJ2-1; 12 bases are shared with TRBD2. CDR1 and CDR2 from the germline V gene are ENHRY and SYGVKD. V dropped 6 bases and J dropped 3; count of bases not matched to a gene: 6. This CDR3 comprises 16 residues. The CDR3 protein is CAIRETSGSRYNEQFF. CDR3 coding DNA: TGTGCCATCAGGGAGACTAGCGGGAGTCGCTACAATGAGCAGTTCTTC.

The V gene is TRBV19, the J gene TRBJ2-1; D remains ambiguous. Between the trimmed V and J ends, which lost 7 bases and 3 bases, there was a span of 10 bases. The germline V gene encodes CDR1 LNHDA and CDR2 SQIVND (reference sequence). The length of the CDR3 is 13 residues. As DNA, the CDR3 is TGTGCCAGTACCGGTTGGGGCTACAATGAGCAGTTCTTC. Amino acids: CASTGWGYNEQFF.

This clone was seen only once. The chain couples TRBV7-8 to TRBJ2-3; D might be TRBD2 (5 bases). CDR3 length: 14 residues. The V and J ends lost 8 bases and 5 bases respectively, with 17 bases between them. Germline values: CDR1 SGHVS, CDR2 FQNEAQ. For the CDR3, the DNA is TGTGCCAGCGCTAGGGAGAGTGTTGAAGATACGCAGTATTTT. As protein: CASARESVEDTQYF. The full variable domain, completed using reference TRBV7-8 and TRBJ2-3, is GAGVSQSPRYKVAKRGQDVALRCDPISGHVSLFWYQQALGQGPEFLTYFQNEAQLDKSGLPSDRFFAERPEGSVSTLKIQRTQQEDSAVYLCASARESVEDTQYFGPGTRLTVL.

This chain connects TRBV5-1 to TRBJ2-3, with D possibly being TRBD2 (6 bases). Germline values: CDR1 SGHRS, CDR2 YFSETQ. Trimming pared 4 bases from V and 4 bases from J, leaving 10 bases between. The CDR3 consists of 13 residues. The CDR3 DNA reads TGCGCCAGCAGCATGGAGGGAGCAGATACGCAGTATTTT. It yields the protein CASSMEGADTQYF.

The chain combines TRBV29-1 with TRBJ1-3, with D tentatively TRBD1 (6 bases). Trimming removed 7 bases from V and 0 bases from J, with 16 bases in between. The CDR3 runs 15 residues. Germline assignment: CDR1 SQVTM and CDR2 ANQGSEA. The CDR3 loop reads CSAQTGSDSGNTIYF. The CDR3 DNA is TGCAGCGCCCAGACAGGCAGCGACTCTGGAAACACCATATATTTT. The full variable domain, its missing parts supplied by reference TRBV29-1 and TRBJ1-3, is SAVISQKPSRDICQRGTSLTIQCQVDSQVTMMFWYRQQPGQSLTLIATANQGSEATYESGFVIDKFPISRPNLTFSTLTVSNMSPEDSSIYLCSAQTGSDSGNTIYFGEGSWLTVV.

The chain is built from TRBV10-3 and TRBJ2-7; unclear D gene. The CDR3 contains 12 residues. Looked up from germline, CDR1 is ENHRY and CDR2 is SYGVKD. The germline V and J ends were trimmed by 10 bases and 3 bases, with 13 bases remaining between them. CDR3 sequence reads: CARGPNLYEQYF. DNA of the CDR3: TGTGCCAGAGGACCAAACCTCTACGAGCAGTACTTC.

The V call is TRBV5-1, the J call TRBJ2-3, with D hard to call. The CDR3 is made up of 13 amino acids. CDR1 SGHRS and CDR2 YFSETQ come from the germline V gene. Trimming cost V 3 bases and J 1 base, with 6 bases left between them. The DNA for the CDR3 is TGCGCCAGCAGCTCCACAGGCACAGATACGCAGTATTTT. The encoded protein is CASSSTGTDTQYF.

V and J are TRBV18 and TRBJ2-1; 7 bases map to TRBD2. The CDR3 loop spans 13 amino acids. With 3 bases clipped from V and 12 bases from J, the junction kept 8 bases outside the gene matches. Germline values: CDR1 KGHSH, CDR2 LQKENI. This CDR3 is CASSPGTIIRQFF. CDR3 DNA: TGTGCCAGCTCACCCGGGACTATTATTCGGCAGTTCTTC.

The count of this clone is one. The V gene is TRBV7-2, the J gene TRBJ2-7; 10 bases are shared with TRBD2. CDR1 and CDR2 (germline): SGHTA, FQGNSA. V lost 5 bases to trimming and J lost 3 bases; unmatched junction nucleotides: 10. The CDR3 runs 16 residues. Here the CDR3 reads CASSPMASGRVYEQYF. The CDR3 DNA reads as TGTGCCAGCAGCCCAATGGCTAGCGGGAGAGTCTACGAGCAGTACTTC. The full variable domain, with the rest looked up from reference TRBV7-2 and TRBJ2-7, is GAGVSQSPSNKVTEKGKDVELRCDPISGHTALYWYRQSLGQGLEFLIYFQGNSAPDKSGLPSDRFSAERTGGSVSTLTIQRTQQEDSAVYLCASSPMASGRVYEQYFGPGTRLTVT.

The rearrangement links TRBV5-6 to TRBJ2-3; D is possibly TRBD1 or TRBD2 (5 bases each). The CDR3 loop spans 15 amino acids. Trimming shortened V by 1 base and J by 4 bases, and 13 bases separated the two germline ends. The germline gives CDR1 SGHDT, CDR2 YYEEEE. The CDR3 here is CASSLMGRGPDTQYF. CDR3 in DNA: TGTGCCAGCAGCTTGATGGGACGTGGGCCAGATACGCAGTATTTT. The whole variable domain, filled in from reference TRBV5-6 and TRBJ2-3, reads DAGVTQSPTHLIKTRGQQVTLRCSPKSGHDTVSWYQQALGQGPQFIFQYYEEEERQRGNFPDRFSGHQFPNYSSELNVNALLLGDSALYLCASSLMGRGPDTQYFGPGTRLTVL.

As regards this clone: This likely stems from a read error, as it lies one base from a far larger clone. This chain connects TRBV28 to TRBJ1-5; no firm D call. The V gene's germline CDR1 is MDHEN and CDR2 SYDVKM. V was pared by 6 bases and J by 0 bases, with 6 bases between. The CDR3 loop spans 13 amino acids. CDR3 in DNA: TGTGCCAGCAGGATCAATAGCAATCAGCCCCAGCATTTT. This sequence encodes CASRINSNQPQHF.

Regarding this clone: Additional DNA sequences in this sample encode the identical CDR3. V gene TRBV5-1 combines with J gene TRBJ2-5; D remains ambiguous. Germline values: CDR1 SGHRS, CDR2 YFSETQ. Deletions cut 2 bases from V and 2 bases from J, with 7 bases between. The CDR3 totals 13 residues. CDR3 in amino acids: CASSFGPQETQYF. The CDR3 DNA sequence: TGCGCCAGCAGCTTCGGACCACAAGAGACCCAGTACTTC.

In regard to this clone: A far larger clone is one base from this, pointing to a likely read error. V and J are TRBV28 and TRBJ2-7; TRBD2 matches at 13 bases. Germline V gives CDR1 MDHEN, CDR2 SYDVKM. The CDR3 is made up of 19 amino acids. The CDR3 spells CASSPRTSGRRGLSYKQYF. Here the CDR3 DNA reads TGTGCCAGCAGTCCGCGGACTAGCGGGAGAAGGGGTCTCTCCTACAAGCAGTACTTC.

The genes are TRBV13 and TRBJ2-1, with D tentatively TRBD2 (6 bases). The V and J ends lost 0 bases and 4 bases respectively, with 10 bases between them. Germline values: CDR1 PRHDT, CDR2 FYEKMQ (reference sequence). The CDR3 loop spans 15 amino acids. Here the CDR3 reads CASSLGVSGYNEQFF. As DNA, the CDR3 is TGTGCCAGCAGCTTAGGCGTTAGCGGATACAATGAGCAGTTCTTC. The entire variable domain, with the rest obtained from reference TRBV13 and TRBJ2-1, is as follows: AAGVIQSPRHLIKEKRETATLKCYPIPRHDTVYWYQQGPGQDPQFLISFYEKMQSDKGSIPDRFSAQQFSDYHSELNMSSLELGDSALYFCASSLGVSGYNEQFFGPGTRLTVL.

This rearrangement joins TRBV2 to TRBJ2-2; D unresolved. CDR3 size: 13 residues. Germline V gene data show CDR1 as SNHLY and CDR2 as FYNNEI. Trimming removed 7 bases at V and 5 bases at J, with 11 bases between. The CDR3 is CASTRTRTGELFF. The CDR3 DNA follows: TGTGCCAGCACCAGAACAAGGACCGGGGAGCTGTTTTTT.

The genes are TRBV28 and TRBJ2-5; 7 positions agree with TRBD2. In germline, CDR1 is MDHEN, CDR2 SYDVKM. CDR3 size: 15 residues. J lost 5 bases, V lost 6 bases, and 12 bases had no gene match. In DNA form, the CDR3 reads TGTGCCAGCAGCACATTAGCCTGGGGAGGGGAGACCCAGTACTTC. Its translation is CASSTLAWGGETQYF.

This clone was detected a few times. This chain connects TRBV5-1 to TRBJ2-7; D gene uncertain. This CDR3 is 15 amino acids long. With 0 bases removed from V and 0 bases from J, the gap between germline ends came to 10 bases. The germline V gene has CDR1 SGHRS and CDR2 YFSETQ. The CDR3 DNA reads as TGCGCCAGCAGCTTGGAGGTCACCTACTCCTACGAGCAGTACTTC. Amino acids: CASSLEVTYSYEQYF.

The V call is TRBV5-4, the J call TRBJ2-1, with D maybe TRBD2 (6 bases). The CDR3 has 12 amino acids. CDR1 SGHNT and CDR2 YYREEE come from the germline V gene (reference sequence). The ends were cut back, 4 bases at V and 6 bases at J, with 8 bases in the middle. In DNA form, the CDR3 reads TGTGCCAGCAGCCCTAGCGTCAATGAGCAGTTCTTC. It translates to CASSPSVNEQFF.

The J gene is TRBJ1-2, the V gene TRBV5-6, with a weak D call TRBD1 (6 bases). Trimming removed 1 base at V and 2 bases at J, with 12 bases between. The CDR3 runs 15 residues. Germline-derived CDR1 and CDR2 are SGHDT and YYEEEE. The CDR3 sequence: CASSLFGGRNYGYTF. CDR3 DNA: TGTGCCAGCAGCTTGTTCGGGGGGCGAAACTATGGCTACACCTTC.